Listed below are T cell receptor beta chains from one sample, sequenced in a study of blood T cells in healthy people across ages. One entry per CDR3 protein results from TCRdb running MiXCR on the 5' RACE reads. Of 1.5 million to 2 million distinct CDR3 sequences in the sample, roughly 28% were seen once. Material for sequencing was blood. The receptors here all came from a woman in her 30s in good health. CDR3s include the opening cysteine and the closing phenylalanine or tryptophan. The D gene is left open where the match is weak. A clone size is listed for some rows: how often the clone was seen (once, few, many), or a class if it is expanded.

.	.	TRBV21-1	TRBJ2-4	CASSKVEKVRAKNIQYF	TGTGCCAGCAGCAAAGTAGAGAAGGTGCGAGCCAAAAACATTCAGTACTTC
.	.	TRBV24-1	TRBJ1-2	CATSRGSYGYTF	TGTGCCACCAGTCGGGGCAGCTATGGCTACACCTTC
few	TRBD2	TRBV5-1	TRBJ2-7	CASSPGDQTSVQYF	TGCGCCAGCAGCCCGGGGGATCAGACTAGCGTGCAGTACTTC
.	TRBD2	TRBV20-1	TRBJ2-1	CSAREASGGAVEQFF	TGCAGTGCTAGAGAGGCTAGCGGGGGGGCAGTTGAGCAGTTCTTC
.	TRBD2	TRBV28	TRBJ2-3	CASGRGGPDTQYF	TGTGCCAGCGGGCGGGGGGGCCCAGATACGCAGTATTTT
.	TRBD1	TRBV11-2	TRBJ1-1	CASTLGGTGGAFF	TGTGCCAGCACTCTAGGGGGGACAGGAGGGGCTTTCTTT
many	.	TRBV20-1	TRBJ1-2	CSASDTPRGYGYTF	TGCAGTGCTAGCGACACCCCTCGGGGATATGGCTACACCTTC
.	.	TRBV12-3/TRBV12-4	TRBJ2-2	CASSYRENIGELFF	TGTGCCAGCAGTTACAGGGAGAATATCGGGGAGCTGTTTTTT
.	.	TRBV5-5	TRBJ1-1	CASSSQSVYTEAFF	TGTGCCAGCAGCTCTCAGAGCGTTTACACTGAAGCTTTCTTT
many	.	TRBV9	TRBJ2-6	CASSVDSGANVLTF	TGTGCCAGCAGCGTAGACTCTGGGGCCAACGTCCTGACTTTC
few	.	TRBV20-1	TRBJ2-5	CSAPGEGVKTQYF	TGCAGTGCTCCCGGGGAGGGGGTGAAGACCCAGTACTTC
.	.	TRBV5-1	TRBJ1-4	CASSLGRLTNNEKLFF	TGCGCCAGCAGCTTGGGGAGGTTAACCAATAATGAAAAACTGTTTTTT
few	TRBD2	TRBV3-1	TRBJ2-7	CASSQAASGSYEQYF	TGTGCCAGCAGCCAAGCGGCTAGCGGATCCTACGAGCAGTACTTC
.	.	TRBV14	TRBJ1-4	CASSHRRGGRTNEKLFF	TGTGCCAGCAGCCACCGCAGGGGCGGGAGAACTAATGAAAAACTGTTTTTT
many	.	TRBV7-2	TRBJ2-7	CASSSGTKLYEQYF	TGTGCCAGCAGCTCCGGGACAAAACTCTACGAGCAGTACTTC
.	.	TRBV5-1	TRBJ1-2	CASGTASNYGYTF	TGCGCCAGCGGAACAGCGTCTAACTATGGCTACACCTTC
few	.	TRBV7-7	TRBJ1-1	CASTFKGGGRGTEAFF	TGTGCCAGCACCTTTAAAGGAGGAGGGCGGGGCACTGAAGCTTTCTTT
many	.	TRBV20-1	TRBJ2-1	CSAREGIGEQFF	TGCAGTGCTAGAGAAGGGATAGGAGAGCAGTTCTTC
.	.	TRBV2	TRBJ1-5	CASSLLSRGQPQHF	TGTGCCAGCAGTCTCCTCTCCAGAGGTCAGCCCCAGCATTTT
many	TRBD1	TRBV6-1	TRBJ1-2	CASSEGPGTGGYGYTF	TGTGCCAGCAGTGAAGGTCCCGGGACAGGGGGCTATGGCTACACCTTC
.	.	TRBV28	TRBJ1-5	CASMFQGPGQPQHF	TGTGCTTCGATGTTCCAGGGACCGGGTCAGCCCCAGCATTTT
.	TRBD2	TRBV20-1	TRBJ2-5	CSLPWEGAETQYF	TGCAGCCTCCCTTGGGAGGGTGCGGAGACCCAGTACTTC
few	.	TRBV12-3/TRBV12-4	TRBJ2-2	CASQRLPGELFF	TGTGCCAGCCAGAGGTTGCCCGGGGAGCTGTTTTTT
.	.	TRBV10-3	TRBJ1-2	CAIRSTGLNGYTF	TGTGCCATCAGATCTACAGGGTTGAATGGCTACACCTTC
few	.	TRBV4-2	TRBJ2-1	CASSQDPAGRGHNEQFF	TGTGCCAGCAGCCAAGACCCGGCCGGGCGGGGACACAATGAGCAGTTCTTC
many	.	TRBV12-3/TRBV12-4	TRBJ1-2	CASSLGQQYGYTF	TGTGCCAGCAGTCTCGGACAACAATATGGCTACACCTTC
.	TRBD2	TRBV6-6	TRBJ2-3	CASGSGRGDTQYF	TGTGCCAGTGGCAGCGGGAGGGGGGATACGCAGTATTTT
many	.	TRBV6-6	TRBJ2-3	CASSHLPGNTDTQYF	TGTGCCAGCAGTCACCTCCCTGGGAATACAGATACGCAGTATTTT
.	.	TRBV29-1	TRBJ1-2	CSVEYFTYGYTF	TGCAGCGTTGAGTATTTCACGTATGGCTACACCTTC
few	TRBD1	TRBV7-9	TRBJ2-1	CASSRDRADEQFF	TGTGCCAGCAGCCGGGACAGGGCGGATGAGCAGTTCTTC
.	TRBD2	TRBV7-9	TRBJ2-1	CASSIPSGYNEQFF	TGTGCCAGCAGCATACCTAGCGGGTACAATGAGCAGTTCTTC
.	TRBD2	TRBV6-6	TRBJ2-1	CASRPNTGTSSYNEQFF	TGTGCCAGCAGACCTAATACCGGGACTAGCTCCTACAATGAGCAGTTCTTC
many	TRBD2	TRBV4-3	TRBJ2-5	CASSQAGSGGETQYF	TGCGCCAGCAGCCAAGCGGGTAGCGGGGGGGAGACCCAGTACTTC
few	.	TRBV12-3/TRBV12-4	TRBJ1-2	CASSLAGEVDYGYTF	TGTGCCAGCAGTTTAGCCGGGGAGGTGGACTATGGCTACACCTTC
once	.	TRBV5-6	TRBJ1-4	CASSEGSLDEKLFF	TGTGCCAGCAGCGAGGGATCCCTCGACGAAAAACTGTTTTTT
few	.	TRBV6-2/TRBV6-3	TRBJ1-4	CASSYGPGNEKLFF	TGTGCCAGCAGTTACGGTCCGGGAAATGAAAAACTGTTTTTT
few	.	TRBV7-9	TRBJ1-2	CASSSDRIGASGYTF	TGTGCCAGCAGCTCCGACAGGATTGGCGCTAGTGGCTACACCTTC
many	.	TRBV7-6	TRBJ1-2	CASSLAGSAGSRANYGYTF	TGTGCCAGCAGCTTAGCTGGTTCGGCAGGAAGCCGAGCTAACTATGGCTACACCTTC
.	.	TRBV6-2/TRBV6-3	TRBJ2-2	CASSRGRFGELFF	TGTGCCAGCAGCAGAGGGAGGTTCGGGGAGCTGTTTTTT
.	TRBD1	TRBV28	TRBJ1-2	CASRLTGENYGYTF	TGTGCCAGCAGGCTGACAGGGGAAAACTATGGCTACACCTTC
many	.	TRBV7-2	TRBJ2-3	CASSKSQGASATQYF	TGTGCCAGCAGCAAGTCGCAGGGCGCCTCAGCTACGCAGTATTTT
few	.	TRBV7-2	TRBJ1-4	CASSSDGPLREKRFF	TGTGCCAGCAGCTCGGACGGACCGTTACGTGAAAAACGGTTTTTT
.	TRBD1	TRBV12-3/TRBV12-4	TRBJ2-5	CASSWDRGQPWETQYF	TGTGCCAGCTCCTGGGACAGGGGCCAGCCGTGGGAGACCCAGTACTTC